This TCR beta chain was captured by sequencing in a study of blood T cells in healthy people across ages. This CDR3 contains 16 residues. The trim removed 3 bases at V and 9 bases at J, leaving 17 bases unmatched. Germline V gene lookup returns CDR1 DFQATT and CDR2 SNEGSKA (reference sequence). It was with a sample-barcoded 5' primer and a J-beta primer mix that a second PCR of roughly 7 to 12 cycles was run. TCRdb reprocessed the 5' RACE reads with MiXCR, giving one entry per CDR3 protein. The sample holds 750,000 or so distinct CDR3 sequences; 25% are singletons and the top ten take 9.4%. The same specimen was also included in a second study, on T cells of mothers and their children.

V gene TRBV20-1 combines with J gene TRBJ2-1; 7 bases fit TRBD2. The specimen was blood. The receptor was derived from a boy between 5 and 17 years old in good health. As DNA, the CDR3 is TGCAGTGCTAGGTCCACCGCAGCGGGAATACAAAGTGAGCAGTTCTTC. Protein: CSARSTAAGIQSEQFF.